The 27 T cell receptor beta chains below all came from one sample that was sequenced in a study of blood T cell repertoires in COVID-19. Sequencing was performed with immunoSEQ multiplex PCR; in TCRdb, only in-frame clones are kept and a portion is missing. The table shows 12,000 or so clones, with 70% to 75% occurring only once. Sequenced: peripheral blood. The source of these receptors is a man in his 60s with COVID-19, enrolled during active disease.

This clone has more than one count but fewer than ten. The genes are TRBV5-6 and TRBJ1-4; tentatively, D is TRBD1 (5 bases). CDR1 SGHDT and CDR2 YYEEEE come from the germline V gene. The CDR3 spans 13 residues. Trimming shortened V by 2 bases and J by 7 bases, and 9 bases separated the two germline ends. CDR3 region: CASSLGGAEKLFF. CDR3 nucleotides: TGTGCCAGCAGCTTAGGCGGGGCTGAAAAACTGTTTTTT.

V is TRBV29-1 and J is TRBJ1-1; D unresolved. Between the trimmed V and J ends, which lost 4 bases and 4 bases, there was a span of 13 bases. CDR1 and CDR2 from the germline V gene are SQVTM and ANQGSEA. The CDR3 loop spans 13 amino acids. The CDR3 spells CSVARTGGTEAFF. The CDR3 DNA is TGCAGCGTTGCTCGAACGGGTGGCACTGAAGCTTTCTTT.

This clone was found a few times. CDR3 loop: CASSPQGASQPQHF. Here the CDR3 DNA reads TGTGCCAGCTCACCTCAGGGGGCGAGTCAGCCCCAGCATTTT. The gene calls are TRBV18 and TRBJ1-5; TRBD1 matches at 8 bases. The germline V gene has CDR1 KGHSH and CDR2 LQKENI. The V and J ends lost 3 bases and 6 bases, in that order; junction bases with no gene match: 4. The CDR3 is made up of 14 amino acids.

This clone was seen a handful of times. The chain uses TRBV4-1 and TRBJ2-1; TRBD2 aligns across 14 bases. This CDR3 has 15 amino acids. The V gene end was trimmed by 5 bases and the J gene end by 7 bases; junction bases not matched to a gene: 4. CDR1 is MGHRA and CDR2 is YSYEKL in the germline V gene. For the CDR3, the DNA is TGCGCCAGCAGCTTGGGACTAGCGGGGGCGAATGAGCAGTTCTTC. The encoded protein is CASSLGLAGANEQFF.

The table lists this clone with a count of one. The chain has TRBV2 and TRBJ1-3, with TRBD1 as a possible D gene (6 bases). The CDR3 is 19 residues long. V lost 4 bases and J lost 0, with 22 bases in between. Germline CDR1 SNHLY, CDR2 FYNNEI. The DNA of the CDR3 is TGTGCCAGCAGTGCCCGGAGGATACAGGGTGTCTCCTCTGGAAACACCATATATTTT. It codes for CASSARRIQGVSSGNTIYF.

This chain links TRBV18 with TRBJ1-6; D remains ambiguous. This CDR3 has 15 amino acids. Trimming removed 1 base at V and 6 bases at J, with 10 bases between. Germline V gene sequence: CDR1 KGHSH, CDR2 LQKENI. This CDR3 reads CASSPLGETNSPLHF. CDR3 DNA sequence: TGTGCCAGCTCACCACTGGGCGAAACTAATTCACCCCTCCACTTT. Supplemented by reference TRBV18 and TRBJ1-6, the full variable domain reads NAGVMQNPRHLVRRRGQEARLRCSPMKGHSHVYWYRQLPEEGLKFMVYLQKENIIDESGMPKERFSAEFPKEGPSILRIQQVVRGDSAAYFCASSPLGETNSPLHFGNGTRLTVT.

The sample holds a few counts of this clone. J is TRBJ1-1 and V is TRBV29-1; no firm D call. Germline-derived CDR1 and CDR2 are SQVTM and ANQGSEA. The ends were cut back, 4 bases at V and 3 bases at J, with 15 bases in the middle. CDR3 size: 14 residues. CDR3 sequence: CSVVHPGVDTEAFF. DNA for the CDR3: TGCAGCGTTGTCCATCCCGGGGTGGACACTGAAGCTTTCTTT.

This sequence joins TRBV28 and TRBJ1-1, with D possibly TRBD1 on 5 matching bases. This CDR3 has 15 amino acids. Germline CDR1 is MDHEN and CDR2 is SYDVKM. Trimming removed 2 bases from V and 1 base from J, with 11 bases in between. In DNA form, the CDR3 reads TGTGCCAGCAGTTTAAAGGGTGGGGCGAACACTGAAGCTTTCTTT. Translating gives CASSLKGGANTEAFF. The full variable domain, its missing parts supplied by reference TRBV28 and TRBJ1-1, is DVKVTQSSRYLVKRTGEKVFLECVQDMDHENMFWYRQDPGLGLRLIYFSYDVKMKEKGDIPEGYSVSREKKERFSLILESASTNQTSMYLCASSLKGGANTEAFFGQGTRLTVV.

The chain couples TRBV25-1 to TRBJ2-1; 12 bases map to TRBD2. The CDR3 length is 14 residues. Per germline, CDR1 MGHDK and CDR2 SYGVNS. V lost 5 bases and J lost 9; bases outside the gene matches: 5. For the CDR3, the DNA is TGTGCCAGCAGTTCTAGCGGGAGGGCTGGTGAGCAGTTCTTC. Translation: CASSSSGRAGEQFF.

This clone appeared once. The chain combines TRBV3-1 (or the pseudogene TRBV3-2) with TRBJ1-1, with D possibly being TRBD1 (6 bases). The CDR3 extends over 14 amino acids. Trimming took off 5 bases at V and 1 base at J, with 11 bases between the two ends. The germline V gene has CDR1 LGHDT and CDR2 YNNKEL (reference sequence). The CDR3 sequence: CASSTRQENTEAFF. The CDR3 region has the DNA TGTGCCAGCAGCACACGACAGGAGAACACTGAAGCTTTCTTT.

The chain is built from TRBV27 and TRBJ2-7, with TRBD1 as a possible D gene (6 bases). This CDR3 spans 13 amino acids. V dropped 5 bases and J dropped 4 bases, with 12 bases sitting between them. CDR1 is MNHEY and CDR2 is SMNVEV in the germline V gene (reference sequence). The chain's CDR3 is CASSPQTGYEQYF. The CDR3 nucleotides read TGTGCCAGCAGTCCGCAAACAGGGTACGAGCAGTACTTC.

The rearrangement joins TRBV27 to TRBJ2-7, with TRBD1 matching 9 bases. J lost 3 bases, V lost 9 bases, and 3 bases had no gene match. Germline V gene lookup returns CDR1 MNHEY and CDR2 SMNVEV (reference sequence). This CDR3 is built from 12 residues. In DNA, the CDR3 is TGTGCCAGTAGGACAGGGGACTACGAGCAGTACTTC. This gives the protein CASRTGDYEQYF.

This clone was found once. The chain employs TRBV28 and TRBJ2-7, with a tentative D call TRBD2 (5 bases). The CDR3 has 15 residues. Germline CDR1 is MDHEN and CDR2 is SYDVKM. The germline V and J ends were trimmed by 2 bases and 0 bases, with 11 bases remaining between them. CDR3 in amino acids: CASSLAGEISYEQYV. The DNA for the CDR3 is TGTGCCAGCAGTTTAGCCGGGGAGATCTCCTACGAGCAGTACGTC.

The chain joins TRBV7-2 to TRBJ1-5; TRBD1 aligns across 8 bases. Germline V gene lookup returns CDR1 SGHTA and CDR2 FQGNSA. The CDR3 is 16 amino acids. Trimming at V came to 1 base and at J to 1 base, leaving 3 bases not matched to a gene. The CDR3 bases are TGTGCCAGCAGCTTAGGGACAGGGTTGAGCAATCAGCCCCAGCATTTT. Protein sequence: CASSLGTGLSNQPQHF.

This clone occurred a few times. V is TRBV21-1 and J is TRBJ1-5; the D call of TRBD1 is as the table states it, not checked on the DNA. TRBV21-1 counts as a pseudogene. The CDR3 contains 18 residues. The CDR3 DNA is TGTGCCAGCAGCAAAATTGGGACAAGGGGATATAGCAATCAGCCCCAGCATTTT. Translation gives CASSKIGTRGYSNQPQHF.

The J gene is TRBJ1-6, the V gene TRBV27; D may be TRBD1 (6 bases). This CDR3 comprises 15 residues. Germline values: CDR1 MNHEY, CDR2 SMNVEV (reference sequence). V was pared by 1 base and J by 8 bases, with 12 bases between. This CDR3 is CASSLFGTTYSPLHF. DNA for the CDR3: TGTGCCAGCAGTTTATTTGGGACAACTTATTCACCCCTCCACTTT.

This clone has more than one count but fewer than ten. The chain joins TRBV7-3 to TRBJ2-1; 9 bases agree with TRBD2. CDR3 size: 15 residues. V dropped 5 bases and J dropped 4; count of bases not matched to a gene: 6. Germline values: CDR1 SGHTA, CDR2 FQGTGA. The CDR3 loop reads CASSPTSGPYNEQFF. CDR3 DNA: TGTGCCAGCAGCCCCACTAGCGGGCCTTACAATGAGCAGTTCTTC.

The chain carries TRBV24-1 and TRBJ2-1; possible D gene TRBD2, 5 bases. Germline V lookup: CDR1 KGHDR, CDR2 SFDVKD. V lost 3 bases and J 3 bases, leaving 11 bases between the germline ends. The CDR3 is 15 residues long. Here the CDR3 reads CATSDKGSFYNEQFF. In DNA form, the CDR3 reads TGTGCCACCAGTGATAAAGGGAGCTTCTACAATGAGCAGTTCTTC.

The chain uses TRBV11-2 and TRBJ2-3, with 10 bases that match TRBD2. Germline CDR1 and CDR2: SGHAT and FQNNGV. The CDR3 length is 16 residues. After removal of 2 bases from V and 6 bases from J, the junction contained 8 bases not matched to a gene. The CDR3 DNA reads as TGTGCCAGCAGCTTAAGGACTAGCGGTCCCCCGGATACGCAGTATTTT. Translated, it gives CASSLRTSGPPDTQYF. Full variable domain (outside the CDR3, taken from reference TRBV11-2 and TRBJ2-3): EAGVAQSPRYKIIEKRQSVAFWCNPISGHATLYWYQQILGQGPKLLIQFQNNGVVDDSQLPKDRFSAERLKGVDSTLKIQPAKLEDSAVYLCASSLRTSGPPDTQYFGPGTRLTVL.

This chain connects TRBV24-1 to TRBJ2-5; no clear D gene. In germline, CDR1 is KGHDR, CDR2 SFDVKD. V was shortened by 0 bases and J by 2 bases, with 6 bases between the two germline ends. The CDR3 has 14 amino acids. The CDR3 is CATSDLGSQETQYF. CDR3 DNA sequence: TGTGCCACCAGTGATTTGGGCAGTCAAGAGACCCAGTACTTC.

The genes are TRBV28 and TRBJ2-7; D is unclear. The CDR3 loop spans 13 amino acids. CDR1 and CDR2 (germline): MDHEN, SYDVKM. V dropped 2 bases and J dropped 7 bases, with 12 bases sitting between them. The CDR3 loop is CASSLNLRREQYV. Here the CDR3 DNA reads TGTGCCAGCAGTTTAAACCTGCGTCGGGAGCAGTACGTC.

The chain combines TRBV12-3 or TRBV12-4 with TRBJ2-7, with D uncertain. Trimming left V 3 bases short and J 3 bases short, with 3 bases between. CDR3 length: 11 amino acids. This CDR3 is CASSFNYEQYV. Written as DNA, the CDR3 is TGTGCCAGCAGTTTTAACTACGAGCAGTACGTC.

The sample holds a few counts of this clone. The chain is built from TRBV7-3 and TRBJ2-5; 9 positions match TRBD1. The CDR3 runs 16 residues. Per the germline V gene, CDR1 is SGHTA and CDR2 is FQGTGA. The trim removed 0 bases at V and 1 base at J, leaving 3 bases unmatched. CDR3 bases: TGTGCCAGCAGCTTAACGGCGACAGGGGGCCAAGAGACCCAGTACTTC. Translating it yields CASSLTATGGQETQYF.

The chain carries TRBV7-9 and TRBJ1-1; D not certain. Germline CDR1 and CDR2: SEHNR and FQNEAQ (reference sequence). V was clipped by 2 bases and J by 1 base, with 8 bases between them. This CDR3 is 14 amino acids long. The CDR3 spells CASSLFLENTEAFF. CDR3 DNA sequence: TGTGCCAGCAGCTTATTCTTAGAGAACACTGAAGCTTTCTTT.

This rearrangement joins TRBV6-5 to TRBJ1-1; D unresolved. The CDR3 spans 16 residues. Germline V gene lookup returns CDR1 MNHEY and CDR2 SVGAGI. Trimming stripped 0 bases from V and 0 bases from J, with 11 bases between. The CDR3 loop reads CASSYSGSLMNTEAFF. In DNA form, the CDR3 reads TGTGCCAGCAGTTACTCGGGCAGCCTCATGAACACTGAAGCTTTCTTT.

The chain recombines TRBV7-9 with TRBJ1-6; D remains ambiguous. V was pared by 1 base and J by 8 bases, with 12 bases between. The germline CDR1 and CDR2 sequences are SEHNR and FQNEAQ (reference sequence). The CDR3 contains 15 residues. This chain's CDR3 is CASSLERGTYSPLHF. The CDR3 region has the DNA TGTGCCAGCAGCTTAGAACGGGGTACTTATTCACCCCTCCACTTT.

CDR3 residues: CASSLEEGYGYTF. The CDR3 coding sequence is TGTGCCAGCAGCTTAGAAGAGGGCTATGGCTACACCTTC. The rearrangement links TRBV7-2 to TRBJ1-2; D unclear. The CDR3 extends over 13 amino acids. V lost 1 base and J 4 bases, leaving 7 bases between the germline ends. Germline CDR1 and CDR2: SGHTA and FQGNSA.